This note documents a single T cell receptor (beta chain) sequence. Its antigen is not known. The material for each subset, its genomic DNA, was split evenly across several immunoSEQ plates. The protocol was immunoSEQ multiplex PCR, while the TCRdb copy is restricted to in-frame clones and leaves out a portion. The sample lists millions of clones, about 94% occurring once. Selected positively for CCR7 and CD45RO-negative, naive CD8 cells excluded terminally differentiated effector memory CD45RA+ cells. The CDR3 loop spans 14 amino acids. Germline values: CDR1 SGHAT, CDR2 FQNNGV. The ends were cut back, 2 bases at V and 6 bases at J, with 14 bases in the middle. This sample stems from a study of shared clonotypes between healthy human individuals. Overall study findings and caveats: Donors were few, which limited the genetic and exposure-history diversity represented. Lower generation probabilities were found for non-shared clonotypes than for those shared by all four donors. Several donors held about 5% of naive CD4 clonotypes in common.

The sequencing input was naive CD8+ T cells sorted from blood. This receptor was obtained from a man aged 18 to 35 in good health. This chain links TRBV11-2 with TRBJ2-7; D is unclear. The CDR3 nucleotides read TGTGCCAGCAGCTTATATCAAGGGCCGGGCGAGCAGTACTTC. Its protein product is CASSLYQGPGEQYF.